The rows below give T cell receptor beta chains drawn from one sample of a study of cytomegalovirus exposure and HLA in healthy donors. Measured with immunoSEQ multiplex PCR; TCRdb has only the in-frame clones, and not every one. The sample has under 130,000 clones; roughly 80% are singletons. The sequencing input was PBMCs. Receptors were obtained from a man aged 50 or older in good health and CMV-seropositive. CDR3s include the opening cysteine and the closing phenylalanine or tryptophan. The order of the fields is V gene, clone size, J gene, D gene, CDR3 protein, CDR3 DNA. A D gene is named only where the DNA matches it firmly. Only part of the rows carry a size: once, few, many, or a class if the clone is expanded.

TRBV4-1	.	TRBJ2-1	TRBD2	CASSQDTGGRSGEQFF	TGCGCCAGCAGCCAAGATACGGGCGGGAGGTCGGGTGAGCAGTTCTTC
TRBV28	.	TRBJ1-5	TRBD1	CASTGTGGLVSNQPQHF	TGTGCCAGTACTGGGACAGGGGGCCTTGTAAGCAATCAGCCCCAGCATTTT
TRBV21-1	.	TRBJ2-3	.	CASKMQRETPRTSDTQYF	TGTGCCAGCAAAATGCAGCGGGAGACCCCGAGGACAAGTGATACGCAGTATTTT
TRBV18	.	TRBJ2-1	TRBD1	CASSPSGQGSYNEQFF	TGTGCCAGCTCACCATCGGGACAGGGTTCCTACAATGAGCAGTTCTTC
TRBV7-9	once	TRBJ2-7	.	CASSPSLGPFEQYF	TGTGCCAGCTCTCCCAGTTTGGGCCCCTTCGAGCAGTACTTC
TRBV14	.	TRBJ2-1	.	CASSQERGGGLSYNEQFF	TGTGCCAGCAGCCAAGAAAGGGGGGGCGGATTATCCTACAATGAGCAGTTCTTC
TRBV19	.	TRBJ2-1	.	CASSQQYNEQFF	TGTGCCAGTAGCCAACAGTACAATGAGCAGTTCTTC
TRBV25-1	.	TRBJ1-1	.	CASSEHTEAFF	TGTGCCAGCAGTGAACATACTGAAGCTTTCTTT
TRBV25-1	.	TRBJ1-1	.	CASQVGHTEAFF	TGTGCCAGCCAGGTAGGCCACACTGAAGCTTTCTTT
TRBV19	few	TRBJ2-1	TRBD2	CASSSAGARNEQFF	TGTGCCAGTAGTTCGGCGGGAGCTCGGAATGAGCAGTTCTTC
TRBV21-1	.	TRBJ1-2	.	CASRTGTNYGYTF	TGTGCCAGCAGGACCGGGACTAACTATGGCTACACCTTC
TRBV7-3	.	TRBJ2-3	.	CASSPGLSTDTQYF	TGTGCCAGCAGCCCGGGACTCAGCACAGATACGCAGTATTTT
TRBV7-9	.	TRBJ1-5	TRBD1	CASSLATGIGNQPQHF	TGTGCCAGCAGCTTAGCGACAGGGATAGGAAATCAGCCCCAGCATTTT
TRBV18	.	TRBJ1-1	TRBD1	CASSAGQGQGTEAFF	TGTGCCAGCTCAGCCGGACAGGGCCAGGGCACTGAAGCTTTCTTT
TRBV30	.	TRBJ2-3	.	CAWSVGLAGTDTQYF	TGTGCCTGGAGTGTAGGTCTAGCCGGGACAGATACGCAGTATTTT
TRBV7-2	few	TRBJ1-1	.	CASSFKMNTEAFF	TGTGCCAGCAGCTTCAAAATGAACACTGAAGCTTTCTTT
TRBV5-4	few	TRBJ1-4	TRBD1	CASSLRQGWEKLFF	TGTGCCAGCAGCTTACGACAGGGGTGGGAAAAACTGTTTTTT
TRBV5-4	.	TRBJ2-3	.	CASSLRQEEDTQYF	TGTGCCAGCAGCCTTAGACAGGAGGAAGATACGCAGTATTTT
TRBV27	.	TRBJ2-7	.	CASSLGQGGGQYF	TGTGCCAGCAGTTTAGGACAAGGGGGTGGGCAGTACTTC
TRBV10-3	few	TRBJ1-6	.	CAIRTAANSPLHF	TGTGCCATTCGGACAGCAGCTAATTCACCCCTCCACTTT
TRBV11-2	.	TRBJ2-5	.	CASSLDLSGTGLETQYF	TGTGCCAGCAGCTTAGATCTCAGCGGGACAGGTTTGGAGACCCAGTACTTC
TRBV30	.	TRBJ1-2	.	CAWSREGLNGYTF	TGTGCCTGGAGTCGGGAGGGTTTGAATGGCTACACCTTC
TRBV30	.	TRBJ2-7	TRBD2	CALSGSLVEQYF	TGTGCATTAAGCGGGAGTCTGGTCGAGCAGTACTTC
TRBV11-3	once	TRBJ2-7	TRBD1	CASSRSDRGNYEQYF	TGTGCCAGCAGTCGGTCAGACAGGGGCAACTACGAGCAGTACTTC
TRBV4-2	.	TRBJ1-2	TRBD1	CASSQEQGESGYTF	TGTGCCAGCAGCCAAGAACAGGGGGAAAGTGGCTACACCTTC
TRBV6-5	.	TRBJ2-5	.	CASTSPGQETQYF	TGTGCCAGCACCTCCCCGGGTCAAGAGACCCAGTACTTC
TRBV9	.	TRBJ2-1	TRBD1	CASSPHGTGSYNEQFF	TGTGCCAGCAGCCCCCACGGGACAGGTTCCTACAATGAGCAGTTCTTC
TRBV2	.	TRBJ1-5	.	CASTRGGFSNQPQHF	TGTGCCAGCACCAGGGGCGGATTTAGCAATCAGCCCCAGCATTTT
TRBV29-1	.	TRBJ2-1	.	CGIDSEQFF	TGCGGGATCGACAGTGAGCAGTTCTTC
TRBV10-3	.	TRBJ1-1	TRBD1	CAISESAGGHTEAFF	TGTGCCATCAGTGAGTCTGCAGGGGGCCACACTGAAGCTTTCTTT
TRBV7-9	.	TRBJ2-2	.	CSSSPQGTNTGELFF	TGTTCCAGCAGCCCCCAAGGGACTAACACCGGGGAGCTGTTTTTT
TRBV9	.	TRBJ2-3	TRBD2	CASSAALSGSGADTQYF	TGTGCCAGCAGCGCAGCATTAAGCGGGAGCGGGGCAGATACGCAGTATTTT
TRBV7-6	.	TRBJ2-3	.	CASSLASASTDTQYF	TGTGCCAGCAGCTTAGCAAGCGCTAGCACAGATACGCAGTATTTT
TRBV5-8	.	TRBJ1-6	TRBD1	CASSLGTGNNNSPLHF	TGTGCCAGCAGCTTGGGGACAGGCAACAATAATTCACCCCTCCACTTT
TRBV30	.	TRBJ2-1	.	CAWSPLTNEQFF	TGTGCCTGGAGCCCACTAACGAATGAGCAGTTCTTC
TRBV28	.	TRBJ2-4	TRBD1	CASSFAQGPEFDIQYF	TGTGCCAGCAGTTTTGCACAGGGGCCAGAGTTTGACATTCAGTACTTC
TRBV14	once	TRBJ2-1	TRBD2	CASSQGLARGGEQFF	TGTGCCAGCAGCCAAGGACTAGCGAGGGGCGGGGAGCAGTTCTTC
TRBV6-1	once	TRBJ2-1	TRBD1	CASRGQGARYEQFF	TGTGCCAGCAGGGGACAGGGGGCTCGGTATGAGCAGTTCTTC
TRBV30	.	TRBJ1-5	.	CAWSVGDTYQPQHF	TGTGCCTGGAGTGTGGGGGACACTTATCAGCCCCAGCATTTT
TRBV18	.	TRBJ1-1	TRBD1	CASSPTGDTEAFF	TGTGCCAGCTCACCTACAGGGGACACTGAGGCTTTCTTT
TRBV7-8	.	TRBJ2-7	TRBD1	CASTITGGRYEQYF	TGTGCCAGCACCATAACAGGGGGCAGATACGAGCAGTACTTC